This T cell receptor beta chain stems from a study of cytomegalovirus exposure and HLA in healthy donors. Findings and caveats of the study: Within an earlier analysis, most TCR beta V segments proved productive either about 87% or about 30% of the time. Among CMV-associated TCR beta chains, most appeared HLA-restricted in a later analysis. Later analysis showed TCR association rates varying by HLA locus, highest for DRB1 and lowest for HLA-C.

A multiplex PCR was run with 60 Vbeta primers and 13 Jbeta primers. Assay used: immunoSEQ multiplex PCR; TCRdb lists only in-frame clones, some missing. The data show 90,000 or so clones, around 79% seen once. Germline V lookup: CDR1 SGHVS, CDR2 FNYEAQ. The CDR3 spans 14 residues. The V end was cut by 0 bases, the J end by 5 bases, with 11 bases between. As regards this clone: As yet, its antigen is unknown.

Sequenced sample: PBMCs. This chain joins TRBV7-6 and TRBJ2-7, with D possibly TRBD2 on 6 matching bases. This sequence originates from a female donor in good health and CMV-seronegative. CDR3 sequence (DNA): TGTGCCAGCAGCTTAGCGCTAGCGACCCACGAGCAGTACTTC. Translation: CASSLALATHEQYF.